The 4 T cell receptor beta chains reported below all come from one sample, sequenced in a study of T cells after yellow fever vaccination. TCRdb passed the 5' RACE reads through MiXCR, listing each CDR3 protein once. The data show about 300,000 distinct CDR3 sequences, around 3.9% seen once. The source was PBMCs, collected 5 days after the yellow fever booster vaccination. These receptors all come from a young man who received the YFV17D yellow fever vaccine.

This chain uses TRBV15 with TRBJ2-1; D gene unclear. Between the trimmed V and J ends, which lost 0 bases and 5 bases, there was a span of 11 bases. This CDR3 has 15 amino acids. The germline V gene encodes CDR1 LNHNV and CDR2 YYDKDF (reference sequence). The CDR3 loop reads CATSRERSRNNEQFF. The CDR3 region has the DNA TGTGCCACCAGCAGAGAGAGGTCCAGAAACAATGAGCAGTTCTTC.

This clonotype was detected a few times. CDR3 DNA: TGCGCCAGCAGCCCCGTTCTAGGCCAGCCCCAGCATTTT. Translation gives CASSPVLGQPQHF. This chain joins TRBV4-1 and TRBJ1-5; D is uncertain. This CDR3 comprises 13 residues. V was cut by 4 bases and J by 7 bases, with 11 bases left in between. CDR1 and CDR2 (germline): MGHRA, YSYEKL.

A note on this clonotype: Germline is not matched at one junction end, which may reflect a read error. The V call is TRBV18, the J call TRBJ2-6, with TRBD2 matching 12 bases. Looked up from germline, CDR1 is KGHSH and CDR2 is LQKENI. The CDR3 totals 18 residues. DNA for the CDR3: TGTGCCAGCTCACCACTACTAGCGGGGGGCTCTGGGGCCTACGTCCTGACTTTC. Encoded protein: CASSPLLAGGSGAYVLTF.

This clonotype was seen repeatedly, ten times or more. This chain connects TRBV27 to TRBJ1-4; D ambiguous. The CDR3 sequence is 14 residues long. CDR1 and CDR2 from the germline V gene are MNHEY and SMNVEV (reference sequence). V lost 7 bases and J lost 6, with 15 bases in between. CDR3 sequence reads: CASTRLEADEKLFF. The CDR3, as DNA: TGTGCCAGCACCCGGCTCGAGGCTGATGAAAAACTGTTTTTT.